This T cell receptor (beta chain) appears in the sequencing data of a study of blood T cell repertoires in COVID-19. The assay was immunoSEQ multiplex PCR, and TCRdb's table has in-frame clones only and misses some. The sample carries about 300,000 clones, around 89% recorded once. This clone was detected only once. This clonotype originated in a woman in her twenties or thirties who had recovered from COVID-19. Material: peripheral blood.

The CDR3 reads CASSLRGFGNTEAFF. DNA of the CDR3: TGTGCCAGCAGCTTACGGGGATTCGGGAACACTGAAGCTTTCTTT. The V gene is TRBV6-5, the J gene TRBJ1-1, with unresolved D. This CDR3 has 15 amino acids. Germline V gene sequence: CDR1 MNHEY, CDR2 SVGAGI. Trimming took off 6 bases at V and 1 base at J, with 15 bases between the two ends.